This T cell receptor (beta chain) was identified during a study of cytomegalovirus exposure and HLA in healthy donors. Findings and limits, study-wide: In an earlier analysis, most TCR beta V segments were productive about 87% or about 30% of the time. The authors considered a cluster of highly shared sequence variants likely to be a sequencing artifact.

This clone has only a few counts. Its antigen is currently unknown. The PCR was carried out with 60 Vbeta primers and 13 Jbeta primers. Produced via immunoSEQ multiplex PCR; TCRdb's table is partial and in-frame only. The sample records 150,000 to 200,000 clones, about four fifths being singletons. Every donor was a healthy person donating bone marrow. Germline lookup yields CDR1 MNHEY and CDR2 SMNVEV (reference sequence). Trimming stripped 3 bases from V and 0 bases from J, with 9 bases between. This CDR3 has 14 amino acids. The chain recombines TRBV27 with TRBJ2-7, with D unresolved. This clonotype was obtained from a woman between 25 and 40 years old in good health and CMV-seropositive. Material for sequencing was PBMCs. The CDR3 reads CASSFGLSSYEQYF. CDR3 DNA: TGTGCCAGCAGTTTCGGTCTAAGCTCCTACGAGCAGTACTTC.